Listed below are T cell receptor beta chains from one sample, sequenced in a study of T-cell memory formation after mild COVID-19. TCRdb reprocessed the 5' RACE reads with MiXCR, giving one entry per CDR3 protein. The table has around 370,000 distinct CDR3 sequences, under 25% seen once. The material sequenced was PBMCs or a T cell subset sorted from them (not recorded which). The receptors shown here come from an adult woman who had mild COVID-19 (a few samples of this study predate the infection). Cell type and time point are not known. Each CDR3 is given with its conserved first and last residue. D genes are given only for firm matches. Clone size is shown for a subset of rows, as once, few, many or a class of expanded clone.

J gene: TRBJ2-7; clone size: few; V gene: TRBV9; D gene: .; CDR3 DNA: TGTGCCAGCAGCCCTCGCGGTGGCGGTGCGAGCTCCTACGAGCAGTACTTC; CDR3 protein: CASSPRGGGASSYEQYF
J gene: TRBJ2-3; clone size: .; V gene: TRBV25-1; D gene: TRBD2; CDR3 DNA: TGTGCCAGCAGTGATGGGACTAGCCGTTTGGATACGCAGTATTTT; CDR3 protein: CASSDGTSRLDTQYF
J gene: TRBJ2-7; clone size: few; V gene: TRBV30; D gene: .; CDR3 DNA: TGTGCCTGGAGTGTAATATACAAGGGCAACTACGAGCAGTACTTC; CDR3 protein: CAWSVIYKGNYEQYF
J gene: TRBJ1-1; clone size: few; V gene: TRBV9; D gene: .; CDR3 DNA: TGTGCCAGCAGCGTAGGAGGAGACCCGAACACTGAAGCTTTCTTT; CDR3 protein: CASSVGGDPNTEAFF
J gene: TRBJ2-7; clone size: many; V gene: TRBV4-2; D gene: TRBD2; CDR3 DNA: TGTGCCAGCAGCCAAGGAAGTACTAGCGGGATCTACGAGCAGTACTTC; CDR3 protein: CASSQGSTSGIYEQYF
J gene: TRBJ2-2; clone size: .; V gene: TRBV5-1; D gene: .; CDR3 DNA: TGCGCCAGCACCCAAGACAGGAACACCGGGGAGCTGTATTTT; CDR3 protein: CASTQDRNTGELYF
J gene: TRBJ1-6; clone size: .; V gene: TRBV14; D gene: .; CDR3 DNA: TGTGCCAGCTCCATGCGCGGTACCCTCCACTTT; CDR3 protein: CASSMRGTLHF
J gene: TRBJ1-3; clone size: .; V gene: TRBV12-3/TRBV12-4; D gene: TRBD1; CDR3 DNA: TGTGCCAGCACTGGGACAGGCTACACCATATATTTT; CDR3 protein: CASTGTGYTIYF
J gene: TRBJ2-3; clone size: few; V gene: TRBV18; D gene: .; CDR3 DNA: TGTGCCAGCTCACCAGGGGGGCTTATCCGGGACCGCCCCACAGATACGCAGTATTTT; CDR3 protein: CASSPGGLIRDRPTDTQYF
J gene: TRBJ2-7; clone size: once; V gene: TRBV7-9; D gene: .; CDR3 DNA: TGTGCCAGCAGCTTTACGCAGGGACCCTACGAGCAGTACTTC; CDR3 protein: CASSFTQGPYEQYF
J gene: TRBJ2-3; clone size: .; V gene: TRBV30; D gene: TRBD2; CDR3 DNA: TGTGCCTGGATGGTAGCGGGAGCGGCGGCAGATACGCAGTATTTT; CDR3 protein: CAWMVAGAAADTQYF
J gene: TRBJ2-7; clone size: few; V gene: TRBV15; D gene: TRBD1; CDR3 DNA: TGTGCCACCAGCTTTACAGGGGGCGGAGGCGAGCAGTACTTC; CDR3 protein: CATSFTGGGGEQYF
J gene: TRBJ1-3; clone size: .; V gene: TRBV5-1; D gene: TRBD1; CDR3 DNA: TGCGCCGGAGGATGCGAGCGGGGACAGGGGTTCTCTGGAAACACCATATATTTT; CDR3 protein: CAGGCERGQGFSGNTIYF
J gene: TRBJ2-7; clone size: few; V gene: TRBV3-1; D gene: .; CDR3 DNA: TGTGCCAGCAGCCACCTAGGGAGGACCTCGAGGGGCGAGCAGTACTTC; CDR3 protein: CASSHLGRTSRGEQYF
J gene: TRBJ1-1; clone size: .; V gene: TRBV7-9; D gene: .; CDR3 DNA: TGTGCCAGCAGCCCCAAACGCGACACTGAAGCTTTCTTT; CDR3 protein: CASSPKRDTEAFF
J gene: TRBJ2-3; clone size: .; V gene: TRBV7-8; D gene: .; CDR3 DNA: TGTGCCAGCAGTCCCACGCCGGCAGATACGCAGTATTTT; CDR3 protein: CASSPTPADTQYF
J gene: TRBJ1-5; clone size: .; V gene: TRBV6-2/TRBV6-3; D gene: TRBD1; CDR3 DNA: TGTGCCAGCCGCCGGACAGGGGGCAATCAGCCCCAGCATTTT; CDR3 protein: CASRRTGGNQPQHF
J gene: TRBJ2-2; clone size: .; V gene: TRBV24-1; D gene: TRBD2; CDR3 DNA: TGTGCCACCAGTGACCGAGCGGGGCTTGAGACCGGGGAGCTGTTTTTT; CDR3 protein: CATSDRAGLETGELFF
J gene: TRBJ2-1; clone size: .; V gene: TRBV7-2; D gene: TRBD2; CDR3 DNA: TGTGCCAGCAGCCTCGGACTAGCGAGAGGGTATGAGCAGTTCTTC; CDR3 protein: CASSLGLARGYEQFF
J gene: TRBJ2-4; clone size: .; V gene: TRBV6-6; D gene: .; CDR3 DNA: TGTGCCAGCAGTGTGACAGGGAGGGCCAAAAACATTCAGTACTTC; CDR3 protein: CASSVTGRAKNIQYF
J gene: TRBJ2-1; clone size: .; V gene: TRBV5-6; D gene: .; CDR3 DNA: TGTGCCAGCAGCCCAATCTGGCAGAGATACAATGAGCAGTTCTTC; CDR3 protein: CASSPIWQRYNEQFF
J gene: TRBJ2-1; clone size: .; V gene: TRBV7-9; D gene: .; CDR3 DNA: TGTGCCAGCAGCTTATCCAGGAATTCCAATGAGCAGTTCTTC; CDR3 protein: CASSLSRNSNEQFF
J gene: TRBJ2-3; clone size: many; V gene: TRBV6-1; D gene: .; CDR3 DNA: TGTGCCAGCAGTGAATCAGCGGGCACAGATACGCAGTATTTT; CDR3 protein: CASSESAGTDTQYF